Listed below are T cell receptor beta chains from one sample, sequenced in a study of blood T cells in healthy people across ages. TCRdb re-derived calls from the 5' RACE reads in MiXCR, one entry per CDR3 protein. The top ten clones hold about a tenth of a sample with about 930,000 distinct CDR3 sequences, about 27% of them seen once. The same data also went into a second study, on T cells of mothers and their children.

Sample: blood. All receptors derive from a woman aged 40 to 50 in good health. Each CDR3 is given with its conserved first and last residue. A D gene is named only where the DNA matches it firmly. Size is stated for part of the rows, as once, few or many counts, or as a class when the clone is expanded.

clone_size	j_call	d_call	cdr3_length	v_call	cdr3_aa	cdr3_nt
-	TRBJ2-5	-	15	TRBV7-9	CASSLGVSPEETQYF	TGTGCCAGCAGCTTAGGCGTGAGCCCAGAAGAGACCCAGTACTTC
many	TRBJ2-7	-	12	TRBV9	CASSPLGGKQYF	TGTGCCAGCAGCCCCCTTGGGGGGAAGCAGTACTTC
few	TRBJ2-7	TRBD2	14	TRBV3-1	CASSQGSGDYEQYF	TGTGCCAGCAGCCAAGGCAGCGGGGACTACGAGCAGTACTTC
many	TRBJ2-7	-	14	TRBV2	CASSARQSSYEQYF	TGTGCCAGCAGTGCCCGACAGAGCTCCTACGAGCAGTACTTC
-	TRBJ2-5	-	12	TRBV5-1	CASSEEQETQYF	TGCGCCAGCAGCGAGGAACAAGAGACCCAGTACTTC
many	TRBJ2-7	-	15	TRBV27	CASSPGSSSSYEQYF	TGTGCCAGCAGTCCTGGCAGCTCTAGCTCCTACGAGCAGTACTTC
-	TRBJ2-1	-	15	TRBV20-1	CSARISLGGYNEQFF	TGCAGTGCTAGAATATCCCTAGGTGGATACAATGAGCAGTTCTTC
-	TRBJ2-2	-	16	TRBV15	CATSRSLGRITGELFF	TGTGCCACCAGCAGGTCCCTGGGCAGAATCACCGGGGAGCTGTTTTTT
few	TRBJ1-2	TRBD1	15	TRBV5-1	CASSPRGTGLYGYTF	TGCGCCAGCAGCCCACGAGGGACAGGGCTGTATGGCTACACCTTC
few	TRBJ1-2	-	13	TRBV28	CASSLPVNYGYTF	TGTGCCAGCAGTTTACCAGTTAACTATGGCTACACCTTC
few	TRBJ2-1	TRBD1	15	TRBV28	CASSSQGTGHNEQFF	TGTGCCAGCAGTTCGCAGGGGACAGGCCACAATGAGCAGTTCTTC
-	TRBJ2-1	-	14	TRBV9	CASTLGGGMNEQFF	TGTGCCAGCACCTTGGGAGGGGGCATGAATGAGCAGTTCTTC
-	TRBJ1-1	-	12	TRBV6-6	CASRNGNTEAFF	TGTGCCAGCCGTAACGGGAACACTGAAGCTTTCTTT
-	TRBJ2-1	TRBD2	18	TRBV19	CASSMASGGRFLYNEQFF	TGTGCCAGTAGTATGGCTAGCGGGGGCCGATTCCTCTACAATGAGCAGTTCTTC
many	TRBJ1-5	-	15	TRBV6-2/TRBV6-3	CASRQWGPRNQPQHF	TGTGCCAGCAGGCAATGGGGACCGCGCAATCAGCCCCAGCATTTT
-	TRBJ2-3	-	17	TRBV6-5	CASSYSGHPTSTDTQYF	TGTGCCAGCAGTTACTCGGGACACCCGACGAGCACAGATACGCAGTATTTT
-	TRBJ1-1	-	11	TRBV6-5	CASSYGVTAFF	TGTGCCAGCAGTTACGGTGTTACAGCTTTCTTT
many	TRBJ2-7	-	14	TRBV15	CATSRDLEIHEQYF	TGTGCCACCAGCAGAGATCTGGAGATCCACGAGCAGTACTTC
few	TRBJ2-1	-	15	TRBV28	CASSLIESSYNEQFF	TGTGCCAGCAGTTTGATAGAGAGCTCCTACAATGAGCAGTTCTTC
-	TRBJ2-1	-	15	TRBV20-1	CSARYSQRGGNEQFF	TGCAGTGCTAGATATTCGCAACGAGGGGGCAATGAGCAGTTCTTC
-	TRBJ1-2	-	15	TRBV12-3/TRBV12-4	CASSLSLGQDYGYTF	TGTGCCAGCAGTTTATCTCTGGGGCAGGACTATGGCTACACCTTC
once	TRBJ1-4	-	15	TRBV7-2	CASSFNGGVNEKLFF	TGTGCCAGCAGCTTCAATGGCGGCGTGAATGAAAAACTGTTTTTT
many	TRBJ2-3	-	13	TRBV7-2	CASSAQVGDTQYF	TGTGCCAGCAGCGCACAGGTGGGAGATACGCAGTATTTT
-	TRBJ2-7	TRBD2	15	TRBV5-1	CASSPRWGGAYEQYF	TGCGCCAGCAGCCCCAGGTGGGGGGGGGCCTACGAGCAGTACTTC
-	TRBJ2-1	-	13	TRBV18	CASMDSLYNEQFF	TGTGCCAGTATGGATTCCCTCTACAATGAGCAGTTCTTC
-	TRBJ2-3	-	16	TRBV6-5	CASSTGRAGRTDTQYF	TGTGCCAGCAGTACGGGACGGGCCGGTAGAACAGATACGCAGTATTTT
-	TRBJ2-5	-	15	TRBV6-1	CASRTGSSRQETQYF	TGTGCCAGCAGAACAGGGAGTTCAAGGCAAGAGACCCAGTACTTC
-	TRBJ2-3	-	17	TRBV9	CASSGGGWDSSTDTQYF	TGTGCCAGCAGCGGGGGGGGATGGGACAGCTCCACAGATACGCAGTATTTT
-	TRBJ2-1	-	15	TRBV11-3	CASSLGGGFLNEQFF	TGTGCCAGCAGCTTAGGCGGCGGGTTCCTAAATGAGCAGTTCTTC
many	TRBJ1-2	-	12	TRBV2	CASSETSYGYTF	TGTGCCAGCAGTGAGACAAGCTATGGCTACACCTTC
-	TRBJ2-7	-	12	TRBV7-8	CASSSLLYEQYF	TGTGCCAGCAGCTCATTACTATACGAGCAGTACTTC
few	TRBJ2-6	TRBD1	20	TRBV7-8	CASSLPPWDRPRSGANVLTF	TGTGCCAGCAGCTTACCGCCCTGGGACAGGCCTCGCTCTGGGGCCAACGTCCTGACTTTC
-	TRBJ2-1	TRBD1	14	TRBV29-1	CSVEGGQGADEQFF	TGCAGCGTTGAAGGAGGACAGGGGGCGGATGAGCAGTTCTTC
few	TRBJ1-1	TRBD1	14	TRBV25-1	CASRETGFYTEAFF	TGTGCCAGCAGGGAGACAGGGTTCTACACTGAAGCTTTCTTT
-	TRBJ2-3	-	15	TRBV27	CASSLFSQAADTQYF	TGTGCCAGCAGTTTATTTTCACAGGCGGCAGATACGCAGTATTTT
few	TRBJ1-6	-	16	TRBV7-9	CASSLSKTADDSPLHF	TGTGCCAGCAGTTTATCGAAAACAGCTGATGATTCACCCCTCCACTTT
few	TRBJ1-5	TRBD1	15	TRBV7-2	CASSRTQGQGQPQHF	TGTGCCAGCAGCCGGACCCAGGGACAGGGACAGCCCCAGCATTTT
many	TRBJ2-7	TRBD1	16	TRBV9	CASSATTGTASYEQYF	TGTGCCAGCAGTGCCACCACCGGGACAGCCTCCTACGAGCAGTACTTC
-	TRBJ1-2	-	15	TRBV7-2	CASSSTRGVGNRYTF	TGTGCCAGCAGCTCCACGCGGGGGGTCGGAAATCGCTACACCTTC
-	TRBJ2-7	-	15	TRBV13	CASSLGATSYYEQYF	TGTGCCAGCAGCTTAGGTGCGACCTCCTATTACGAGCAGTACTTC
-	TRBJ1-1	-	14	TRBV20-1	CSAAPGFRNTEAFF	TGCAGTGCCGCCCCGGGCTTTCGGAACACTGAAGCTTTCTTT
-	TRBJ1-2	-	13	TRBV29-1	CSVDRTVNYGYTF	TGCAGCGTGGATAGGACAGTCAACTATGGCTACACCTTC
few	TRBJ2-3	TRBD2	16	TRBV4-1	CASSQVFGGAGDTQYF	TGCGCCAGCAGCCAAGTATTCGGGGGGGCAGGGGATACGCAGTATTTT
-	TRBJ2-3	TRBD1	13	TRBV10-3	CAAGTGSRDTQYF	TGTGCCGCCGGGACAGGGAGTCGAGATACGCAGTATTTT